Below, 22 T cell receptor beta chains from the same sample are listed, as sequenced in a study of graft-versus-host responses after intestinal transplantation. Clones were sequenced by immunoSEQ multiplex PCR, and TCRdb holds only the in-frame ones, with some missing. The sample has 85,000 to 90,000 clones; approximately 90% are singletons. Antigen specificity for these receptors is unknown. The input for sequencing was unstimulated CD4+ T cells sorted from spleen or lymph node cells, taken before transplant. These receptors originate from a human donor who was the organ donor for an intestinal transplant.

The chain carries TRBV5-4 and TRBJ2-1, with D possibly being TRBD2 (6 bases). This CDR3 has 16 amino acids. The V end was cut by 0 bases, the J end by 7 bases, with 17 bases between. Germline values: CDR1 SGHNT, CDR2 YYREEE (reference sequence). CDR3 DNA sequence: TGTGCCAGCAGCTTGGATGGTGGCGGGATAGGGAATGAGCAGTTCTTC. Its translation is CASSLDGGGIGNEQFF.

The chain recombines TRBV30 with TRBJ2-1; TRBD1 matches 8 bases. Germline trimming cut 7 bases from V and 2 bases from J; bases unmatched to any gene: 1. Germline assignment: CDR1 GTSNPN and CDR2 SVGIG (reference sequence). The CDR3 contains 12 residues. CDR3 sequence (DNA): TGTGCCTTACAGGGGGCCTACAATGAGCAGTTCTTC. It encodes CALQGAYNEQFF.

V usage is TRBV6-5 and J usage is TRBJ2-5, with TRBD1 matching over 12 bases. The CDR3 runs 15 residues. V lost 0 bases, J lost 11 bases, and 7 bases stayed unmatched. Germline loops: CDR1 MNHEY, CDR2 SVGAGI. The CDR3 DNA follows: TGTGCCAGCAGTTACTCGGGGACAGGGGGCGGGGAGCAGTACTTC. Translation gives CASSYSGTGGGEQYF.

The chain links TRBV10-3 to TRBJ1-1, with D unresolved. The germline V gene encodes CDR1 ENHRY and CDR2 SYGVKD. The V gene lost 3 bases and the J gene lost 7 bases, with 12 bases spanning the gap. The CDR3 runs to 13 residues. CDR3 loop: CAISDIHTVEAFF. The CDR3 DNA reads as TGTGCCATCAGTGACATCCACACAGTTGAAGCTTTCTTT.

The V call is TRBV28, the J call TRBJ2-1; 10 bases map to TRBD2. V gave up 6 bases and J gave up 4 bases; unmatched junction bases: 6. Germline CDR1 and CDR2: MDHEN and SYDVKM. The CDR3 length is 15 residues. The CDR3 region is CASRPTSGKYNEQFF. DNA for the CDR3: TGTGCCAGCAGACCAACTAGCGGGAAGTACAATGAGCAGTTCTTC.

This clone was counted between two and nine times. This chain connects TRBV6-5 to TRBJ1-4; 7 bases are a match to TRBD1. This CDR3 is built from 15 residues. Germline-derived CDR1 and CDR2 are MNHEY and SVGAGI. J gave up 3 bases and V 0 bases, and 1 base lay outside the gene matches. CDR3 sequence (DNA): TGTGCCAGCAGTTACTCGGGACAGCCTAATGAAAAACTGTTTTTT. The encoded protein is CASSYSGQPNEKLFF.

The J gene is TRBJ2-7, the V gene TRBV6-6, with 7 bases that match TRBD2. There are 14 residues in the CDR3. Germline V lookup: CDR1 MNHNY, CDR2 SVGAGI (reference sequence). The trim removed 0 bases at V and 7 bases at J, leaving 6 bases unmatched. This CDR3 reads CASSYSRERIEQYF. CDR3 DNA sequence: TGTGCCAGCAGTTACTCGCGGGAGAGGATTGAGCAGTACTTC.

The chain uses TRBV20-1 and TRBJ2-1; no reliable D call. The CDR3 extends over 10 amino acids. V was cut by 3 bases and J by 6 bases, with 3 bases left in between. Germline V lookup: CDR1 DFQATT, CDR2 SNEGSKA (reference sequence). The CDR3 sequence: CSASRNEQFF. CDR3 coding DNA: TGCAGTGCTAGCCGCAATGAGCAGTTCTTC.

The chain joins TRBV5-4 to TRBJ2-1; the match to TRBD2 covers 8 bases. Germline values: CDR1 SGHNT, CDR2 YYREEE (reference sequence). V was pared by 1 base and J by 4 bases, with 7 bases of the junction left unmatched. The CDR3 extends over 16 amino acids. The CDR3 loop is CASSLWGSGTYNEQFF. The CDR3 region has the DNA TGTGCCAGCAGCTTGTGGGGTAGCGGGACTTACAATGAGCAGTTCTTC. The full variable domain, with the rest looked up from reference TRBV5-4 and TRBJ2-1, is ETGVTQSPTHLIKTRGQQVTLRCSSQSGHNTVSWYQQALGQGPQFIFQYYREEENGRGNFPPRFSGLQFPNYSSELNVNALELDDSALYLCASSLWGSGTYNEQFFGPGTRLTVL.

The chain uses TRBV29-1 and TRBJ1-1, with D perhaps matching TRBD1 (6 bases). Trimming took 4 bases from V and 3 from J, leaving 12 bases between them. CDR3 length: 13 residues. Looked up from germline, CDR1 is SQVTM and CDR2 is ANQGSEA. CDR3 nucleotides: TGCAGCGTTGTTAGGGGGGGCGACACTGAAGCTTTCTTT. Translation gives CSVVRGGDTEAFF.

This rearrangement joins TRBV21-1 to TRBJ2-7; the table gives TRBD1 as D, unverified against the DNA. TRBV21-1 is termed a pseudogene. The CDR3 loop spans 18 amino acids. CDR3 protein: CASSKPRRDKKPSYEQYF. For the CDR3, the DNA is TGTGCCAGCAGCAAACCACGCAGGGACAAAAAACCCTCCTACGAGCAGTACTTC.

V usage is TRBV7-9 and J usage is TRBJ1-3; D remains unclear. CDR3 size: 12 residues. CDR1 is SEHNR and CDR2 is FQNEAQ in the germline V gene (reference sequence). V lost 6 bases and J 7 bases, leaving 10 bases between the germline ends. The CDR3 region has the DNA TGTGCCAGCAGTATCGCCGGGAACACCATATATTTT. Protein sequence: CASSIAGNTIYF.

V is TRBV2 and J is TRBJ2-7; 9 bases fit TRBD1. In germline, CDR1 is SNHLY, CDR2 FYNNEI. V dropped 6 bases and J dropped 6; count of bases not matched to a gene: 6. The CDR3 has 13 amino acids. For the CDR3, the DNA is TGTGCCAGCAGCTCAAGGACAGGGGCCGAGCAGTACTTC. Translating gives CASSSRTGAEQYF. Full variable domain (missing parts from reference TRBV2 and TRBJ2-7): EPEVTQTPSHQVTQMGQEVILRCVPISNHLYFYWYRQILGQKVEFLVSFYNNEISEKSEIFDDQFSVERPDGSNFTLKIRSTKLEDSAMYFCASSSRTGAEQYFGPGTRLTVT.

This clone appeared a few times. The gene calls are TRBV27 and TRBJ1-1; 9 bases are a match to TRBD1. This CDR3 comprises 14 residues. V lost 1 base, J lost 4 bases, and 1 base stayed unmatched. Germline loops: CDR1 MNHEY, CDR2 SMNVEV (reference sequence). CDR3 amino acids: CASSLLTGGTEAFF. The CDR3 DNA reads TGTGCCAGCAGTTTATTGACAGGGGGCACTGAAGCTTTCTTT.

This clone was seen only a few times. CDR3 coding DNA: TGTGCCAGTAGTATACAGGGTTATGGCTACACCTTC. This gives the protein CASSIQGYGYTF. The chain is built from TRBV19 and TRBJ1-2; D perhaps matches TRBD1 (5 bases). CDR1 is LNHDA and CDR2 is SQIVND in the germline V gene (reference sequence). This CDR3 is built from 12 residues. V dropped 2 bases and J dropped 5 bases, with 6 bases sitting between them.

The V call is TRBV7-9, the J call TRBJ1-1, with 7 bases matching TRBD1. Germline CDR1 reads SEHNR; CDR2 reads FQNEAQ (reference sequence). V shed 7 bases, J shed 4 bases, and the junction held 6 bases outside the gene matches. The CDR3 has 13 residues. DNA for the CDR3: TGTGCCAGCAACGTTCACAGGGGCACTGAAGCTTTCTTT. Its protein product is CASNVHRGTEAFF.

The chain joins TRBV4-2 to TRBJ2-7; 10 positions match TRBD2. The CDR3 covers 18 residues. Germline V gene sequence: CDR1 LGHNA, CDR2 YNFKEQ. V was clipped by 0 bases and J by 4 bases; unmatched bases: 12. The CDR3 DNA is TGTGCCAGCAGCCAAGATTCGCAGCGGGGGGGCCGTGTTTACGAGCAGTACTTC. It specifies CASSQDSQRGGRVYEQYF.

There are a few counts of this clone. The V gene is TRBV30, the J gene TRBJ2-3; TRBD1 matches 10 bases. Germline V gene lookup returns CDR1 GTSNPN and CDR2 SVGIG (reference sequence). The ends lost 3 bases at V and 2 bases at J; junction bases unmatched: 5. The CDR3 length is 15 residues. CDR3 in DNA: TGTGCCTGGAGCGCGGGACAGGGGACCACAGATACGCAGTATTTT. Encoded protein: CAWSAGQGTTDTQYF.

The CDR3 DNA is TGTGCCAGCAGCCAAACGACTAGCGGGGTTACTGAGCAGTTCTTC. Translating gives CASSQTTSGVTEQFF. V usage is TRBV2 and J usage is TRBJ2-1, with 11 bases that match TRBD2. The germline CDR1 and CDR2 sequences are SNHLY and FYNNEI. V lost 6 bases to trimming and J lost 9 bases; unmatched junction nucleotides: 10. This CDR3 region has 15 residues.

V is TRBV5-1 and J is TRBJ1-4; 9 bases fit TRBD1. Germline V CDR1 and CDR2: SGHRS, YFSETQ. The CDR3 totals 14 residues. The trim removed 3 bases at V and 7 bases at J, leaving 4 bases unmatched. CDR3 sequence (DNA): TGCGCCAGCAGCTCACAGGGGGCGGGTGAAAAACTGTTTTTT. This sequence encodes CASSSQGAGEKLFF.

The genes are TRBV11-2 and TRBJ2-3, with 8 bases aligning to TRBD1. Germline-derived CDR1 and CDR2 are SGHAT and FQNNGV. This CDR3 has 14 amino acids. After removal of 5 bases from V and 2 bases from J, the junction contained 3 bases not matched to a gene. The CDR3 region has the DNA TGTGCCAGCAGCCGGACAGGGAACACAGATACGCAGTATTTT. Translated, it gives CASSRTGNTDTQYF.

The rearrangement links TRBV7-9 to TRBJ2-1; D is unclear. Germline CDR1 reads SEHNR; CDR2 reads FQNEAQ (reference sequence). V was pared by 2 bases and J by 5 bases, with 4 bases between. The CDR3 sequence is 12 residues long. In nucleotides, the CDR3 is TGTGCCAGCAGCTTACGAGACAATGAGCAGTTCTTC. It translates to CASSLRDNEQFF.